This TCR beta chain emerged from a study of regulatory T cells in long-lasting Graves disease. Time point indicated: newly diagnosed GD, antithyroid drugs for less than 3 months. PBMCs were the source of the RNA used for TCR sequencing. Through Arm-PCR of CDR3 regions and iRepertoire HTBI primers, TCR beta libraries were built. TCRdb re-derived calls from the multiplex PCR reads in MiXCR, one entry per CDR3 protein. The data hold hundreds of thousands of distinct CDR3 sequences, with around 17% observed a single time. Germline assignment: CDR1 DFQATT and CDR2 SNEGSKA (reference sequence). CDR3 length: 15 residues. Turning to this clonotype: This clone may be a read error of a much larger clone one base away.

A further study also used this sample, focusing on T cells in Graves' hyperthyroidism and ophthalmopathy.

The genes are TRBV20-1 and TRBJ2-1; TRBD2 matches at 11 bases. This clonotype originated in a woman aged 30 to 39 with Graves disease. This specimen was peripheral blood mononuclear cells (PBMCs), taken at new diagnosis, from a patient treated with antithyroid drugs. CDR3 nucleotides: TGCAGTGCTAGCCAACTAGCGGGAGCCTACGATGAGCAGTTCTTC. Translation: CSASQLAGAYDEQFF.